One sample yielded the 10 T cell receptor beta chains listed below, sequenced in a study of CD8+ T cells in alopecia areata. Reverse transcribed after extraction, RNA yielded cDNA as the sequencing template. Generated by immunoSEQ multiplex PCR, the TCRdb table keeps only in-frame clones and is missing some. This table holds 160,000 or so clones, roughly 65% found once. The treatment is: oral pan-JAK inhibitor, 5-10 mg twice daily. Sequencing was performed on CD4+ T cells sorted from blood, taken at week 4, from a patient treated with tofacitinib. These receptors were collected from a human donor with alopecia areata.

This clone was detected once. The V gene is TRBV5-4, the J gene TRBJ2-7; D is undetermined. The CDR3 contains 14 residues. V gave up 0 bases and J gave up 2 bases, with 9 bases separating them. CDR1 and CDR2 from the germline V gene are SGHNT and YYREEE (reference sequence). The CDR3 bases are TGTGCCAGCAGCTTGGATATTACAGCCTACGAGCAGTACTTC. This encodes CASSLDITAYEQYF.

This clone was counted between two and nine times. CDR3 sequence (DNA): TGTGCCAGCAGCCGCCAAGGGGGCGATTCACCCCTCCACTTT. The encoded protein is CASSRQGGDSPLHF. The rearrangement uses TRBV21-1 and TRBJ1-6; the table assigns TRBD1, which was not confirmed against the DNA. TRBV21-1 is labeled a pseudogene. The CDR3 is 14 residues long.

This clone came up a few times. The rearrangement links TRBV5-4 to TRBJ2-5, with D maybe TRBD1 (5 bases). Trimming shortened V by 3 bases and J by 2 bases, and 8 bases separated the two germline ends. The V gene's germline CDR1 is SGHNT and CDR2 YYREEE (reference sequence). The CDR3 sequence is 13 residues long. The CDR3 here is CASSSTGQETQYF. CDR3 nucleotide sequence: TGTGCCAGCAGCTCAACAGGACAAGAGACCCAGTACTTC.

The chain couples TRBV29-1 to TRBJ2-3; no clear D. The germline V gene encodes CDR1 SQVTM and CDR2 ANQGSEA. With 3 bases removed from V and 7 bases from J, the gap between germline ends came to 11 bases. This CDR3 is 12 amino acids long. CDR3 in DNA: TGCAGCGTTGAGATCGAAACGCATACGCAGTATTTT. This gives the protein CSVEIETHTQYF.

This clone was recorded only once. This chain uses TRBV30 with TRBJ1-1; no definite D call. The CDR3 loop spans 14 amino acids. CDR1 and CDR2 (germline): GTSNPN, SVGIG (reference sequence). Trimming pared 0 bases from V and 5 bases from J, leaving 13 bases between. The CDR3 is CAWSVDRVATEAFF. CDR3 sequence (DNA): TGTGCCTGGAGTGTAGACCGGGTTGCGACTGAAGCTTTCTTT.

V usage is TRBV5-1 and J usage is TRBJ2-1, with 9 nucleotides matching TRBD2. V shed 6 bases and J 1 base; nucleotides not matched to a gene: 8. Germline CDR1 reads SGHRS; CDR2 reads YFSETQ. There are 16 residues in the CDR3. Here the CDR3 reads CASTERGDGSYNEQFF. The CDR3 DNA reads TGCGCCAGCACCGAGCGGGGGGACGGGTCCTACAATGAGCAGTTCTTC.

In this sample, this clone turned up a few times. The chain uses TRBV30 and TRBJ2-5; 9 bases line up with TRBD2. The CDR3 runs to 16 residues. CDR1 is GTSNPN, CDR2 SVGIG, per germline (reference sequence). V dropped 0 bases and J dropped 0; count of bases not matched to a gene: 5. The CDR3 sequence is CAWSVLSGGYQETQYF. In DNA form, the CDR3 reads TGTGCCTGGAGTGTACTAAGCGGGGGGTACCAAGAGACCCAGTACTTC. The full variable domain, in which reference TRBV30 and TRBJ2-5 provide the parts outside the CDR3, is SQTIHQWPATLVQPVGSPLSLECTVEGTSNPNLYWYRQAAGRGLQLLFYSVGIGQISSEVPQNLSASRPQDRQFILSSKKLLLSDSGFYLCAWSVLSGGYQETQYFGPGTRLLVL.

A few counts support this clone. The rearrangement joins TRBV2 to TRBJ2-1; D unclear. CDR1 is SNHLY, CDR2 FYNNEI, per germline. The CDR3 is made up of 15 amino acids. With 6 bases removed from V and 0 bases from J, the gap between germline ends came to 12 bases. In nucleotides, the CDR3 is TGTGCCAGCAGGCTCACACCGAGCTCCTACAATGAGCAGTTCTTC. Translating gives CASRLTPSSYNEQFF.

The chain is built from TRBV29-1 and TRBJ1-2, with no clear D. The CDR3 runs 10 residues. The ends were cut back, 7 bases at V and 6 bases at J, with 9 bases in the middle. The germline CDR1 and CDR2 sequences are SQVTM and ANQGSEA. The CDR3 coding sequence is TGCAGCGCCCAAAATGATGGCTACACCTTC. It yields the protein CSAQNDGYTF.

The CDR3 loop is CASSQGGGLNYGYTF. CDR3 nucleotide sequence: TGCGCCAGCAGCCAAGGAGGGGGCCTTAACTATGGCTACACCTTC. The chain combines TRBV4-1 with TRBJ1-2; 7 bases agree with TRBD1. The CDR3 consists of 15 residues. V lost 1 base and J lost 1; bases outside the gene matches: 3. Germline V gene sequence: CDR1 MGHRA, CDR2 YSYEKL.